The 4 T cell receptor beta chains below come from one sample, sequenced in a study of read filtering for tumor transcriptome and immune sequencing. The library was built from about 0.4 ug RNA with molecular barcoded adaptors for alpha/delta and beta/gamma chains. Each CDR3 protein gets one entry after TCRdb re-called the reads with MiXCR. Of 46,000 or so distinct CDR3 sequences listed, roughly 18% are singletons. The sample consisted of a population of CD138-negative cells sorted from bone marrow. Receptors were obtained from a donor at least 40 years old with multiple myeloma.

This clonotype was seen a few times. V is TRBV23-1 and J is TRBJ2-1; no clear D. Being an ORF, TRBV23-1 has a function that is uncertain. Trimming pared 4 bases from V and 10 bases from J, leaving 11 bases between. The CDR3 is 12 amino acids. The CDR3 region has the DNA TGCGCCAGCAGTCCTATTTCCAAGGAGCAGTTCTTC. It specifies CASSPISKEQFF.

This sequence joins TRBV19 and TRBJ1-4; D is ambiguous. CDR1 and CDR2 (germline): LNHDA, SQIVND (reference sequence). V lost 7 bases and J 8 bases, leaving 17 bases between the germline ends. CDR3 length: 14 residues. The CDR3 DNA is TGTGCCAGTATAGGCCTTTTCGGACGGGAAAAACTGTTTTTT. Its protein product is CASIGLFGREKLFF.

This clonotype was seen many times. The CDR3 DNA sequence: TGCAGCGTTGATAGTAGGGAACCCCCCTACGAGCAGTACTTC. Residues: CSVDSREPPYEQYF. This rearrangement joins TRBV29-1 to TRBJ2-7; D gene uncertain. V was clipped by 3 bases and J by 2 bases, with 14 bases between them. The V gene's germline CDR1 is SQVTM and CDR2 ANQGSEA. This CDR3 is built from 14 residues.

This clonotype has at least ten counts. The rearrangement uses TRBV15 and TRBJ2-3; 9 bases align to TRBD2. The CDR3 is 15 residues long. Germline V CDR1 and CDR2: LNHNV, YYDKDF (reference sequence). The ends lost 7 bases at V and 1 base at J; junction bases unmatched: 6. This CDR3 reads CATKTGGRGTDTQYF. The CDR3 nucleotides read TGTGCCACCAAAACGGGCGGGAGGGGCACAGATACGCAGTATTTT.